Listed below are T cell receptor beta chains from one sample, sequenced in a study of cytomegalovirus exposure and HLA in healthy donors. Profiling relied on immunoSEQ multiplex PCR, and the TCRdb table lists in-frame clones only, not all of them. This table holds around 160,000 clones, approximately 86% found once. Specimen: PBMCs. The receptors originated from a young man in good health and CMV-seropositive. CDR3s include the opening cysteine and the closing phenylalanine or tryptophan. D genes are given only for firm matches. Clone size is shown for a subset of rows, as once, few, many or a class of expanded clone.

clone_size	v_call	d_call	j_call	cdr3_aa	cdr3_nt
-	TRBV6-5	-	TRBJ1-2	CASSLAGTDGYTF	TGTGCCAGCAGTCTGGCGGGAACCGACGGCTACACCTTC
few	TRBV19	-	TRBJ1-4	CASTPGRRSNEKLFF	TGTGCCAGTACTCCAGGCCGTCGAAGTAATGAAAAACTGTTTTTT
-	TRBV25-1	-	TRBJ2-6	CASSLQGVGANVLTF	TGTGCCAGCAGCTTACAGGGTGTTGGGGCCAACGTCCTGACTTTC
-	TRBV27	-	TRBJ1-5	CASSSGNQPQHF	TGTGCCAGCAGTTCGGGAAATCAGCCCCAGCATTTT
once	TRBV30	TRBD1	TRBJ1-6	CAWRTGVSSYNSPLHF	TGTGCCTGGCGTACAGGGGTAAGCTCCTATAATTCACCCCTCCACTTT
-	TRBV7-6	-	TRBJ1-1	CASSFLEEVTEAFF	TGTGCCAGCAGCTTTTTAGAAGAGGTCACTGAAGCTTTCTTT
-	TRBV6-5	TRBD1	TRBJ1-1	CASSYLPGQGNTEAFF	TGTGCCAGCAGTTACCTGCCCGGACAGGGAAACACTGAAGCTTTCTTT
-	TRBV2	-	TRBJ2-5	CASRPLVTQETQYF	TGTGCCAGCAGGCCACTAGTAACCCAAGAGACCCAGTACTTC
-	TRBV27	-	TRBJ1-5	CASSPRVVLAENQPQHF	TGTGCCAGCAGCCCCCGAGTCGTTCTCGCCGAGAATCAGCCCCAGCATTTT
-	TRBV27	-	TRBJ1-5	CASSLISGNQPQHF	TGTGCCAGCAGTTTAATTTCAGGGAATCAGCCCCAGCATTTT
-	TRBV19	-	TRBJ1-1	CASSWATANTEAFF	TGTGCCAGTAGTTGGGCTACTGCGAACACTGAAGCTTTCTTT
-	TRBV6-5	TRBD1	TRBJ2-7	CASTQVGTGAYEQYF	TGTGCCAGCACCCAGGTGGGGACAGGCGCCTACGAGCAGTACTTC
once	TRBV2	-	TRBJ2-3	CASSQNTGGPDTQYF	TGTGCCAGCAGCCAGAATACGGGGGGCCCAGATACGCAGTATTTT
-	TRBV9	TRBD1	TRBJ2-5	CASSLVPGQGGETQYF	TGTGCCAGCAGCCTGGTCCCGGGACAGGGGGGGGAGACCCAGTACTTC
-	TRBV6-4	TRBD2	TRBJ2-1	CASSDFGGGPHEQFF	TGTGCCAGCAGTGACTTCGGGGGGGGGCCTCATGAGCAGTTCTTC
-	TRBV4-1	-	TRBJ2-1	CASSPSAGALNEQFF	TGCGCCAGCAGCCCAAGCGCGGGGGCATTGAATGAGCAGTTCTTC
-	TRBV5-1	-	TRBJ2-5	CASSLWSRPEGETQYF	TGCGCCAGCAGCTTGTGGAGCAGACCCGAAGGAGAGACCCAGTACTTC
-	TRBV18	-	TRBJ1-1	CANSEGADTEAFF	TGTGCCAACTCGGAAGGGGCGGACACTGAAGCTTTCTTT
-	TRBV4-3	TRBD1	TRBJ2-7	CASSQDQTGDEQYF	TGCGCCAGCAGCCAAGATCAGACAGGGGACGAGCAGTACTTC
few	TRBV11-2	-	TRBJ2-2	CASSFGGTRTGELFF	TGTGCCAGCAGCTTCGGGGGTACGAGGACCGGGGAGCTGTTTTTT
-	TRBV5-5	-	TRBJ2-7	CASSLHPGSAYEQYF	TGTGCCAGCAGCTTGCACCCCGGGTCTGCCTACGAGCAGTACTTC
-	TRBV6-5	-	TRBJ1-6	CASRPGTNGSPLHF	TGTGCCAGCAGACCCGGGACAAATGGATCACCCCTCCACTTT
-	TRBV2	TRBD1	TRBJ1-1	CASNQQGWGTEAFF	TGTGCCAGCAACCAACAGGGGTGGGGCACTGAAGCTTTCTTT
-	TRBV29-1	-	TRBJ1-5	CSVSGGADNQPQHF	TGCAGCGTCTCGGGGGGGGCTGACAATCAGCCCCAGCATTTT
-	TRBV27	-	TRBJ2-1	CASSRNGVNNEQFF	TGTGCCAGCAGCCGTAACGGGGTAAACAATGAGCAGTTCTTC
few	TRBV2	-	TRBJ1-6	CASYRQSSYNSPLHF	TGTGCCAGTTATCGACAGAGCTCCTATAATTCACCCCTCCACTTT
-	TRBV7-2	TRBD2	TRBJ2-3	CASSLMASGGTDTQYF	TGTGCCAGCAGCTTAATGGCTAGCGGGGGGACAGATACGCAGTATTTT
-	TRBV19	-	TRBJ1-2	CASIHADKNYGYTF	TGTGCCAGTATCCACGCGGACAAGAACTATGGCTACACCTTC
few	TRBV10-2	TRBD1	TRBJ1-6	CASRGTGGLSPLHF	TGCGCCAGCAGGGGGACAGGGGGCTTATCACCCCTCCACTTT
few	TRBV11-2	TRBD2	TRBJ2-5	CASTEGVGTSGSGETQYF	TGTGCCAGCACCGAAGGGGTCGGAACTAGCGGGAGCGGGGAGACCCAGTACTTC
-	TRBV12-5	TRBD1	TRBJ2-2	CASADRGNTGELFF	TGTGCTAGTGCCGACAGGGGTAACACCGGGGAGCTGTTTTTT
-	TRBV11-3	-	TRBJ2-5	CASSPGGDGRQETQYF	TGTGCCAGCAGCCCTGGTGGAGACGGAAGACAAGAGACCCAGTACTTC
-	TRBV7-8	-	TRBJ2-1	CASSLSGGVITSYNEQFF	TGTGCCAGCAGCTTAAGTGGCGGGGTTATCACTTCCTACAATGAGCAGTTCTTC
-	TRBV19	TRBD1	TRBJ2-3	CASSSWTGRTDTQYF	TGTGCCAGTAGTTCTTGGACAGGCCGCACAGATACGCAGTATTTT
-	TRBV7-2	-	TRBJ2-7	CASSPGGTIVKQYF	TGTGCCAGCAGCCCAGGGGGGACCATCGTCAAGCAGTACTTC
-	TRBV21-1	-	TRBJ2-7	CASSKEQSSGGFYEQYF	TGTGCCAGCAGCAAGGAGCAGTCTAGCGGGGGATTCTACGAGCAGTACTTC
few	TRBV19	-	TRBJ2-7	CASTPGRGARYEQYF	TGTGCCAGTACCCCTGGGAGGGGGGCGAGGTACGAGCAGTACTTC
-	TRBV6-1	TRBD1	TRBJ1-5	CASSERQGNNQPQHF	TGTGCCAGCAGTGAACGACAGGGCAACAATCAGCCCCAGCATTTT
-	TRBV6-1	-	TRBJ1-2	CASVVMSGNYGYTF	TGTGCCAGCGTAGTGATGTCGGGGAACTATGGCTACACCTTC
-	TRBV29-1	TRBD2	TRBJ2-5	CSVLGASGGTKTQYF	TGCAGCGTCCTCGGGGCTAGCGGGGGGACAAAGACCCAGTACTTC
-	TRBV7-2	-	TRBJ2-2	CASSLVRGSGELFF	TGTGCCAGCAGCTTAGTGAGGGGGTCGGGGGAGCTGTTTTTT
-	TRBV28	TRBD2	TRBJ2-7	CASSLPSGLGYEQYF	TGTGCCAGCAGTTTACCTAGCGGGCTTGGCTACGAGCAGTACTTC
-	TRBV11-2	TRBD1	TRBJ2-3	CASSPGGRTDTQYF	TGTGCCAGCAGCCCAGGGGGTCGCACAGATACGCAGTATTTT
-	TRBV4-3	-	TRBJ2-3	CASSQDIGASTDTQYF	TGCGCCAGCAGCCAAGATATAGGGGCCAGCACAGATACGCAGTATTTT
-	TRBV29-1	TRBD1	TRBJ2-7	CSVAGDSGQGGYEQYF	TGCAGCGTTGCGGGGGACTCGGGACAGGGTGGCTACGAGCAGTACTTC
-	TRBV18	-	TRBJ2-1	CASSPSTTYNEQFF	TGTGCCAGCTCACCATCCACTACCTACAATGAGCAGTTCTTC
-	TRBV9	TRBD2	TRBJ2-3	CASSVEGGLASDTQYF	TGTGCCAGCAGCGTAGAAGGGGGACTAGCCTCAGATACGCAGTATTTT
-	TRBV25-1	-	TRBJ2-7	CASSHSGRVGYEQYF	TGTGCCAGCAGTCACTCCGGCAGGGTAGGCTACGAGCAGTACTTC
-	TRBV6-5	-	TRBJ1-1	CASSPPGRGTEAFF	TGTGCCAGCAGTCCACCCGGGAGGGGGACTGAAGCTTTCTTT
-	TRBV29-1	TRBD2	TRBJ2-1	CSGLLGSGGYNEQFF	TGCAGCGGCCTTCTTGGTAGCGGGGGCTACAATGAGCAGTTCTTC
once	TRBV5-1	TRBD2	TRBJ2-3	CASSWTSGGQADTQYF	TGCGCCAGCAGCTGGACTAGCGGGGGGCAGGCAGATACGCAGTATTTT
-	TRBV6-1	-	TRBJ1-2	CASSRTYKEVYTF	TGTGCCAGCAGCCGGACGTACAAGGAGGTGTACACCTTC